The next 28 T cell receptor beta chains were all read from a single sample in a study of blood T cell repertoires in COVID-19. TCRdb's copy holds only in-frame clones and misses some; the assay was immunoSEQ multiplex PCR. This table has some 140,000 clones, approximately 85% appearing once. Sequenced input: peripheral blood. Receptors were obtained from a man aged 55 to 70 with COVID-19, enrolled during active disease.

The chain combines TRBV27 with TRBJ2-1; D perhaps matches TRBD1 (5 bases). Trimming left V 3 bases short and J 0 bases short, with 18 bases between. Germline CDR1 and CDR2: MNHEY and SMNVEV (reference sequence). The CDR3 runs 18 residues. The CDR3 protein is CASSLRNTGISSYNEQFF. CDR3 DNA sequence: TGTGCCAGCAGTTTGAGGAATACAGGCATTAGCTCCTACAATGAGCAGTTCTTC.

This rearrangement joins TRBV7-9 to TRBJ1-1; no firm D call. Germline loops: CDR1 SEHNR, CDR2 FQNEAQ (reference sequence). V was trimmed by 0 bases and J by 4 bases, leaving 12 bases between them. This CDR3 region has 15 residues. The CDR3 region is CASSLALGLGTEAFF. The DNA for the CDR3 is TGTGCCAGCAGCTTAGCCCTTGGACTGGGCACTGAAGCTTTCTTT. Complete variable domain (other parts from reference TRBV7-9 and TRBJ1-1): DTGVSQNPRHKITKRGQNVTFRCDPISEHNRLYWYRQTLGQGPEFLTYFQNEAQLEKSRLLSDRFSAERPKGSFSTLEIQRTEQGDSAMYLCASSLALGLGTEAFFGQGTRLTVV.

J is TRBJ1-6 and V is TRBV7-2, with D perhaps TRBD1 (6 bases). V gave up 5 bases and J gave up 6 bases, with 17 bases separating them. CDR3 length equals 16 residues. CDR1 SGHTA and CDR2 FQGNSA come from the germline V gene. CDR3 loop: CASSLAGAGSNSPLHF. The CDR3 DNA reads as TGTGCCAGCAGCCTGGCGGGGGCGGGTAGTAATTCACCCCTCCACTTT.

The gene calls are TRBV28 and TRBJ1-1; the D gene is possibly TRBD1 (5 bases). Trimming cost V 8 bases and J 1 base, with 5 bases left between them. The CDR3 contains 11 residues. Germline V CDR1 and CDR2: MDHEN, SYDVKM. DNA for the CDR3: TGTGCCAGCGGACAGAACACTGAAGCTTTCTTT. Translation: CASGQNTEAFF.

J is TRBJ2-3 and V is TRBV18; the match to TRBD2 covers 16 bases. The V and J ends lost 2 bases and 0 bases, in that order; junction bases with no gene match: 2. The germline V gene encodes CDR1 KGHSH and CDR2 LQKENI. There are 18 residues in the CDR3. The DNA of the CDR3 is TGTGCCAGCTCACCAAGGGGACTAGCGGGGGGGAGCACAGATACGCAGTATTTT. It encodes CASSPRGLAGGSTDTQYF.

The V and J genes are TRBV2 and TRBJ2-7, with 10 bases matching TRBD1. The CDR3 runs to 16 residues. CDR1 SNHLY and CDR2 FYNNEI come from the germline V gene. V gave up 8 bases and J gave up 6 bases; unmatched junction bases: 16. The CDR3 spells CASSPRTGGGRSEQYF. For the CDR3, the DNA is TGTGCCAGCTCCCCCCGGACAGGGGGAGGAAGATCCGAGCAGTACTTC. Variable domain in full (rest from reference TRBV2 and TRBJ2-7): EPEVTQTPSHQVTQMGQEVILRCVPISNHLYFYWYRQILGQKVEFLVSFYNNEISEKSEIFDDQFSVERPDGSNFTLKIRSTKLEDSAMYFCASSPRTGGGRSEQYFGPGTRLTVT.

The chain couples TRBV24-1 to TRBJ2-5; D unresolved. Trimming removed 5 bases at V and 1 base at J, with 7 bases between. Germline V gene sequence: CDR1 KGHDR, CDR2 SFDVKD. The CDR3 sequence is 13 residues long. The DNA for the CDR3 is TGTGCCACCAGTGCTGGCAGCCAAGAGACCCAGTACTTC. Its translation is CATSAGSQETQYF.

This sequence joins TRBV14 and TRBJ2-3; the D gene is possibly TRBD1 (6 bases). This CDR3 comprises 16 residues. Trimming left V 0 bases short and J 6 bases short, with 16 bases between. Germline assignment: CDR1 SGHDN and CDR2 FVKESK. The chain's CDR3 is CASSQDATGLRDTQYF. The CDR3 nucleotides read TGTGCCAGCAGCCAAGATGCGACAGGCCTAAGGGATACGCAGTATTTT.

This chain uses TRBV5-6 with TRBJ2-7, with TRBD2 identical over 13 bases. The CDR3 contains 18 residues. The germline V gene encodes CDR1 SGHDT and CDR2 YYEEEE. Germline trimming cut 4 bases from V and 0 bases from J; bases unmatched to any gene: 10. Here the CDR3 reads CASSERTSGGAGSYEQYF. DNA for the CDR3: TGTGCCAGCAGCGAGCGGACTAGCGGGGGAGCCGGCTCCTACGAGCAGTACTTC.

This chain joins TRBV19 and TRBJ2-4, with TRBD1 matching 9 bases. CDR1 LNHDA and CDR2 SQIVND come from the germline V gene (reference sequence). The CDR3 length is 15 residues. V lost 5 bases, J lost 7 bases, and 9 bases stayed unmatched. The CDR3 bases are TGTGCCAGTAGTCAACAGGGGGCTCAAGGGAACATTCAGTACTTC. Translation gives CASSQQGAQGNIQYF.

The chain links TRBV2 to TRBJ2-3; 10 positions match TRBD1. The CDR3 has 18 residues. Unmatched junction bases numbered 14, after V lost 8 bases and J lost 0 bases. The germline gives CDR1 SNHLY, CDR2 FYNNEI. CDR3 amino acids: CASPGGGQGRTSTDTQYF. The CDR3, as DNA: TGTGCCAGCCCAGGAGGGGGACAGGGGCGAACCAGCACAGATACGCAGTATTTT.

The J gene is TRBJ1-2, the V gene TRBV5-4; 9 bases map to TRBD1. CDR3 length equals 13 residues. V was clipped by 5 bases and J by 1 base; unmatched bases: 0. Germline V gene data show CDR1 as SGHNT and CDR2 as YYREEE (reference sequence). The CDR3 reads CASRDRGNYGYTF. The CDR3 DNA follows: TGTGCCAGCAGGGACAGGGGTAACTATGGCTACACCTTC.

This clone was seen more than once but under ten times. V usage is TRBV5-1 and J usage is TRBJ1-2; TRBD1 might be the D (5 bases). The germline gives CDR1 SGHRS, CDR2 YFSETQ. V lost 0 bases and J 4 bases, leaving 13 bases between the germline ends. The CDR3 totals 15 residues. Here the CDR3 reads CASSLDRGGIYGYTF. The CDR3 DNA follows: TGCGCCAGCAGCTTGGATCGGGGCGGGATCTATGGCTACACCTTC.

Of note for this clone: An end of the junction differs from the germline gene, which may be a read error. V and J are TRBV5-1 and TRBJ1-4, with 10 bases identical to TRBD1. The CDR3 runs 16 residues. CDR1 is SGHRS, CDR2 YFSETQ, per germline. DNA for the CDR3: TGCGCCAGCAGCTCAGGGACAGGGGCAACGAATGAAAAACTGTTTTTT. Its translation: CASSSGTGATNEKLFF.

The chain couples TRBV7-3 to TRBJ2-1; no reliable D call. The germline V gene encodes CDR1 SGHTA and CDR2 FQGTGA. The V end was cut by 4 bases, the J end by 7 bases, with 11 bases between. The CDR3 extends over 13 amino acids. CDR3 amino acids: CASSSNNVNEQFF. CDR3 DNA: TGTGCCAGCAGCTCCAACAATGTTAATGAGCAGTTCTTC. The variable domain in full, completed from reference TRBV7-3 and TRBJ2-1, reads GAGVSQTPSNKVTEKGKYVELRCDPISGHTALYWYRQSLGQGPEFLIYFQGTGAADDSGLPNDRFFAVRPEGSVSTLKIQRTERGDSAVYLCASSSNNVNEQFFGPGTRLTVL.

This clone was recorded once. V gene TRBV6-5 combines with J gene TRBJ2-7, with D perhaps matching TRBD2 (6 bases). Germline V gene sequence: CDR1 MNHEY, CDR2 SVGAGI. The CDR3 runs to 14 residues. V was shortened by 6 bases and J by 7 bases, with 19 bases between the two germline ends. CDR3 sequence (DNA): TGTGCCAGCAGCCGCGCCGCGGAGGGCGGGGAGCAGTACTTC. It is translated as CASSRAAEGGEQYF.

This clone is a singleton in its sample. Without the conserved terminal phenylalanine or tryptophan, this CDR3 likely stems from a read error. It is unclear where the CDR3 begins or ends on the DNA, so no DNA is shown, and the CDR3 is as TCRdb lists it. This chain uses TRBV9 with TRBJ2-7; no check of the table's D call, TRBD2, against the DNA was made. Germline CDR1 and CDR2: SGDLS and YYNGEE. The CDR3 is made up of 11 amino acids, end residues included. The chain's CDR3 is CASSWGGSPLL.

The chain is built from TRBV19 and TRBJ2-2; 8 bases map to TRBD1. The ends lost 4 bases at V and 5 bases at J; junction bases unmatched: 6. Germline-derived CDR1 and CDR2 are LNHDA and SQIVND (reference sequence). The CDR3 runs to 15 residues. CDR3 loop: CASSTRTGRTGELFF. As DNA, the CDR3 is TGTGCCAGTAGTACCCGGACAGGGCGGACCGGGGAGCTGTTTTTT. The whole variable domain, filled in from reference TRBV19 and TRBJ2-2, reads DGGITQSPKYLFRKEGQNVTLSCEQNLNHDAMYWYRQDPGQGLRLIYYSQIVNDFQKGDIAEGYSVSREKKESFPLTVTSAQKNPTAFYLCASSTRTGRTGELFFGEGSRLTVL.

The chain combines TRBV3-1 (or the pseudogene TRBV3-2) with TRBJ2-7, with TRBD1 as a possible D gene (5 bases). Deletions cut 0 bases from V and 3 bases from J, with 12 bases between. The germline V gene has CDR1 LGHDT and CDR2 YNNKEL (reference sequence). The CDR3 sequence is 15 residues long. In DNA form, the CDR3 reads TGTGCCAGCAGCCAAGAACGACAGCGAGGCTACGAGCAGTACTTC. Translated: CASSQERQRGYEQYF.

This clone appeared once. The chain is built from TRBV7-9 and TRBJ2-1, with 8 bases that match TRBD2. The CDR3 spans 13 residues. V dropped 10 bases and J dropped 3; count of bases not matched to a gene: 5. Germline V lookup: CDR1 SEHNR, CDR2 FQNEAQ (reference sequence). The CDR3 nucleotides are TGTGCCACGGGGGGGCCCAACTACAATGAGCAGTTCTTC. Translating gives CATGGPNYNEQFF.

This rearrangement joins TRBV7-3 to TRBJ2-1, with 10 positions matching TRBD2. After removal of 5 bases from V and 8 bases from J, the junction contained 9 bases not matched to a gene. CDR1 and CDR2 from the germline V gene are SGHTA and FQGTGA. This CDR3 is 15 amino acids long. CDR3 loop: CASSPRASGSYEQFF. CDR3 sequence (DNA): TGTGCCAGCAGCCCCCGGGCTAGCGGGAGCTATGAGCAGTTCTTC.

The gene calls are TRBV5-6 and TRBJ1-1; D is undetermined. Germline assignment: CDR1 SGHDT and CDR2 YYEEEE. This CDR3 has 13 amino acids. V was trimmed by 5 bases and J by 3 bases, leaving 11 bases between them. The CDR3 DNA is TGTGCCAGCAGGTTGTACTGGTACACTGAAGCTTTCTTT. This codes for CASRLYWYTEAFF.

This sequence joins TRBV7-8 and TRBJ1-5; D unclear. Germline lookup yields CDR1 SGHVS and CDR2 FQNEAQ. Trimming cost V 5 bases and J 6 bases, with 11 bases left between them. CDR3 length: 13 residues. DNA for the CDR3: TGTGCCAGCAGCCTTTCCCGGGTTCAGCCCCAGCATTTT. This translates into CASSLSRVQPQHF.

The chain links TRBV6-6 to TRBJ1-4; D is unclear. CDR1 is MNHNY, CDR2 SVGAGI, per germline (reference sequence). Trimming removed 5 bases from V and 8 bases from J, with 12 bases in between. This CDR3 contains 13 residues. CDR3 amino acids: CASSRHNREKLFF. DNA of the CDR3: TGTGCCAGCAGTAGGCATAACAGAGAAAAACTGTTTTTT.

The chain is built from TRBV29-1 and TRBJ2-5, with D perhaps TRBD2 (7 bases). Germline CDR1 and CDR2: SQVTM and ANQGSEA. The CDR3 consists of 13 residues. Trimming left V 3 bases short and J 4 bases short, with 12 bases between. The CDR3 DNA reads TGCAGCGTTGATGAGGCGGGGGCAGAGACCCAGTACTTC. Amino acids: CSVDEAGAETQYF.

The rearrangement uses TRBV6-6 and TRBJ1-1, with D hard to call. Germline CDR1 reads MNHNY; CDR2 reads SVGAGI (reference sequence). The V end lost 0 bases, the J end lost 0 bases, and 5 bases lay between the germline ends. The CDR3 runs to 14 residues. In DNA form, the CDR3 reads TGTGCCAGCAGTTACTCACAGATGAACACTGAAGCTTTCTTT. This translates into CASSYSQMNTEAFF.

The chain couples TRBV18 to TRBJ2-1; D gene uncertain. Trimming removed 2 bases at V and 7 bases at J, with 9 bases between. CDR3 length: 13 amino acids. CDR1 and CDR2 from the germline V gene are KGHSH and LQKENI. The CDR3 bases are TGTGCCAGCTCACCATCCCTCGGGAATGAGCAGTTCTTC. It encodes CASSPSLGNEQFF.

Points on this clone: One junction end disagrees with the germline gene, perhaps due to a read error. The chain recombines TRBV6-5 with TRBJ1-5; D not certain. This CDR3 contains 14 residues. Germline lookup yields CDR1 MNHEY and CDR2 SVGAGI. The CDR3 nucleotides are TGTGCCAGCAGTTACGGACGTAGCGATCAGCCCCAGCATTTT. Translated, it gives CASSYGRSDQPQHF.